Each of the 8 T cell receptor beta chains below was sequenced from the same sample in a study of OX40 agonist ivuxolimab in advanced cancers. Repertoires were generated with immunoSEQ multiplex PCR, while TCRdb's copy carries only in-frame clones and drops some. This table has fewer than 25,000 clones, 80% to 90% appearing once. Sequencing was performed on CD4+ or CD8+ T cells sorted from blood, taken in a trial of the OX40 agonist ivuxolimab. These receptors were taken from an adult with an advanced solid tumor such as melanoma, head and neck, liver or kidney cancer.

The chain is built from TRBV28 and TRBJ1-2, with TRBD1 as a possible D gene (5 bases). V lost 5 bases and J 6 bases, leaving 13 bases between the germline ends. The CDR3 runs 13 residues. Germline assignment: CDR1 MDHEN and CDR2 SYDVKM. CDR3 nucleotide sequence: TGTGCCAGCAGTCCCGCCGGGGCCCATGGCTACACCTTC. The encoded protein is CASSPAGAHGYTF.

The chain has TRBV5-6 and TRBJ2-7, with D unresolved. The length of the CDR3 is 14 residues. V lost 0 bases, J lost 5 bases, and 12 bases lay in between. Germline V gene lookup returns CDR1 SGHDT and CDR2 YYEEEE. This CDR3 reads CASSLGAKPDEQYF. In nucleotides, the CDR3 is TGTGCCAGCAGCTTGGGGGCTAAGCCAGACGAGCAGTACTTC. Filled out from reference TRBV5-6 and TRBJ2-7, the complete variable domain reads DAGVTQSPTHLIKTRGQQVTLRCSPKSGHDTVSWYQQALGQGPQFIFQYYEEEERQRGNFPDRFSGHQFPNYSSELNVNALLLGDSALYLCASSLGAKPDEQYFGPGTRLTVT.

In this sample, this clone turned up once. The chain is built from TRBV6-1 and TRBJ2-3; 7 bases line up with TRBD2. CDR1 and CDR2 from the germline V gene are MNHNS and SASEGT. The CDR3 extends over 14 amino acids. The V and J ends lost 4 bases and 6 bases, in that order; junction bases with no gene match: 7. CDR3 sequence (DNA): TGTGCCAGCAGTGGTGCGGGAGTCAAGGATACGCAGTATTTT. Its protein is CASSGAGVKDTQYF.

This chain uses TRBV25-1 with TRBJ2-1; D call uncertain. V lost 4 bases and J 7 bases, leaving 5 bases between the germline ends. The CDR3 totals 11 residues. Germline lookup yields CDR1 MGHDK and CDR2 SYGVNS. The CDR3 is CASSAFNEQFF. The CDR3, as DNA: TGTGCCAGCAGTGCTTTTAATGAGCAGTTCTTC. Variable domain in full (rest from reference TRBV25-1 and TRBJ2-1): EADIYQTPRYLVIGTGKKITLECSQTMGHDKMYWYQQDPGMELHLIHYSYGVNSTEKGDLSSESTVSRIRTEHFPLTLESARPSHTSQYLCASSAFNEQFFGPGTRLTVL.

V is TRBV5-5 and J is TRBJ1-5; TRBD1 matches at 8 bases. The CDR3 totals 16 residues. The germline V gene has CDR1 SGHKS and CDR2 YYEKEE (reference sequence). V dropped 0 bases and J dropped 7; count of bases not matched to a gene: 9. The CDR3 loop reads CASSLDNRGVGQPQHF. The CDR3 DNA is TGTGCCAGCAGCTTGGATAACAGGGGGGTTGGGCAGCCCCAGCATTTT.

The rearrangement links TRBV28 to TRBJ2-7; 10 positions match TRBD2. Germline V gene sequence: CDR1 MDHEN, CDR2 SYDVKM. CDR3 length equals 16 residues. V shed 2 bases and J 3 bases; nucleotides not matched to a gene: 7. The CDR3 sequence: CASSLRASGSLYEQYF. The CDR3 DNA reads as TGTGCCAGCAGTTTACGGGCTAGCGGGAGTCTCTACGAGCAGTACTTC.

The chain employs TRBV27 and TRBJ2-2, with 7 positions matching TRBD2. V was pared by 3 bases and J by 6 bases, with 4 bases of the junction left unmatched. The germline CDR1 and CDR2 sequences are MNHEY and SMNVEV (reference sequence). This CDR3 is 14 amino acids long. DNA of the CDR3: TGTGCCAGCAGTTTTATTGGGGGGGCCGGGGAGCTGTTTTTT. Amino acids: CASSFIGGAGELFF.

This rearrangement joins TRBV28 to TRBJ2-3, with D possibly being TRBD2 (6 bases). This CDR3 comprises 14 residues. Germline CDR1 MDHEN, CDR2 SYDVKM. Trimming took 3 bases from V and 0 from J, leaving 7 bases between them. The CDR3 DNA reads TGTGCCAGCAGTTTGGGGAGGAGCACAGATACGCAGTATTTT. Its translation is CASSLGRSTDTQYF.